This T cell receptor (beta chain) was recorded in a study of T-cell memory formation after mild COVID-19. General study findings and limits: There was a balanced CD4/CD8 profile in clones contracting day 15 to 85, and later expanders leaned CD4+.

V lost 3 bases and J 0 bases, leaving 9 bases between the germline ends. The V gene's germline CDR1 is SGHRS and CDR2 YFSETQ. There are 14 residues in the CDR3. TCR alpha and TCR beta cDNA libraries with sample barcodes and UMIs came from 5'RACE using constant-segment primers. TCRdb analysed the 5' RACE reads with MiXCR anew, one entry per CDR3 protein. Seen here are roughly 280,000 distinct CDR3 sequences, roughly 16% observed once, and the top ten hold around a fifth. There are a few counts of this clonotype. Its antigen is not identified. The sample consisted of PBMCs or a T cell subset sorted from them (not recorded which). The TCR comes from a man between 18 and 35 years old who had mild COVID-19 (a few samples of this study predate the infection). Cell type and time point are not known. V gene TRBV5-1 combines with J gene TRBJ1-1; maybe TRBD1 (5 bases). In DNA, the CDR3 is TGCGCCAGCAGCTCCCGACAGATGAACACTGAAGCTTTCTTT. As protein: CASSSRQMNTEAFF.